Following are 17 T cell receptor beta chains from one sample sequenced in a study of T-cell reconstitution after alpha-beta-depleted transplantation in children. Unique molecular identifiers were used in preparing the TCRbeta library. TCRdb itself ran the PCR reads through MiXCR, one entry per CDR3 protein. The table lists approximately 100,000 distinct CDR3 sequences, 9% to 15% of them singletons, with 14% in the top ten. The sequenced sample was PBMCs from the stem cell graft donor, obtained from the stem cell graft. The receptors derive from a human donor who donated a stem cell graft to a child with inherited bone marrow failure.

This clonotype was observed at least ten times. V is TRBV20-1 and J is TRBJ2-1; D is unclear. The V and J ends lost 0 bases and 6 bases respectively, with 18 bases between them. Germline-derived CDR1 and CDR2 are DFQATT and SNEGSKA (reference sequence). The CDR3 has 16 residues. This CDR3 reads CSARDKKRRFFNEQFF. For the CDR3, the DNA is TGCAGTGCTAGAGATAAGAAACGTCGTTTTTTCAATGAGCAGTTCTTC.

This clonotype was observed many times. V is TRBV5-1 and J is TRBJ2-5, with D possibly TRBD2 on 5 matching bases. The CDR3 has 15 residues. Germline V gene data show CDR1 as SGHRS and CDR2 as YFSETQ. Trimming cost V 4 bases and J 5 bases, with 18 bases left between them. The CDR3 DNA sequence: TGCGCCAGCAGCCTTACATCCCGCGCGGGCGAGACCCAGTACTTC. It encodes CASSLTSRAGETQYF. Based on the CDR3 plus reference TRBV5-1 and TRBJ2-5, the full variable domain is KAGVTQTPRYLIKTRGQQVTLSCSPISGHRSVSWYQQTPGQGLQFLFEYFSETQRNKGNFPGRFSGRQFSNSRSEMNVSTLELGDSALYLCASSLTSRAGETQYFGPGTRLLVL.

This clonotype was counted at least ten times. This chain joins TRBV20-1 and TRBJ2-7; 7 bases fit TRBD1. This CDR3 comprises 15 residues. CDR1 and CDR2 (germline): DFQATT, SNEGSKA (reference sequence). V gave up 5 bases and J gave up 7 bases; unmatched junction bases: 17. DNA of the CDR3: TGCAGTGCTGAGTCTCGGCGAACGGGACAGAGGGAGCAGTACTTC. Protein product: CSAESRRTGQREQYF.

This clonotype was seen at least ten times. The chain recombines TRBV7-2 with TRBJ1-5; D might be TRBD1 (5 bases). Trimming left V 1 base short and J 0 bases short, with 7 bases between. The CDR3 spans 15 residues. Germline V gene data show CDR1 as SGHTA and CDR2 as FQGNSA. In nucleotides, the CDR3 is TGTGCCAGCAGCTTAGAAAGGGGTAGCAATCAGCCCCAGCATTTT. Its protein is CASSLERGSNQPQHF.

This clonotype appeared many times. V and J are TRBV20-1 and TRBJ2-1; 14 bases match TRBD2. Germline trimming cut 4 bases from V and 10 bases from J; bases unmatched to any gene: 9. The V gene's germline CDR1 is DFQATT and CDR2 SNEGSKA (reference sequence). This CDR3 comprises 15 residues. The CDR3 DNA is TGCAGTGCTACAGAGGGACTAGCGGGAGTCGGAGAGCAGTTCTTC. Residues: CSATEGLAGVGEQFF.

The table lists this clonotype with many counts. This chain joins TRBV15 and TRBJ2-7; D possibly corresponds to TRBD1 (5 bases). The CDR3 totals 15 residues. Germline V lookup: CDR1 LNHNV, CDR2 YYDKDF (reference sequence). With 5 bases removed from V and 2 bases from J, the gap between germline ends came to 16 bases. CDR3 sequence: CATSPLRTKAYEQYF. CDR3 coding DNA: TGTGCCACCAGCCCCCTCCGGACAAAAGCCTACGAGCAGTACTTC.

The chain combines TRBV5-1 with TRBJ1-3; D gene uncertain. CDR3 length: 13 residues. Trimming pared 4 bases from V and 0 bases from J, leaving 5 bases between. Germline lookup yields CDR1 SGHRS and CDR2 YFSETQ. The CDR3 region is CASSLISGNTIYF. DNA of the CDR3: TGCGCCAGCAGCCTCATCTCTGGAAACACCATATATTTT.

V is TRBV5-1 and J is TRBJ2-7; TRBD1 aligns across 7 bases. The J segment lost 4 bases and the V segment lost 1 base, leaving 5 bases of the junction unmatched. There are 14 residues in the CDR3. Germline CDR1 is SGHRS and CDR2 is YFSETQ. The CDR3 reads CASSLLNRGYEQYF. The CDR3 DNA follows: TGCGCCAGCAGCTTGCTAAACAGGGGATACGAGCAGTACTTC.

This clonotype was counted between two and nine times. The genes are TRBV6-1 and TRBJ1-3; D is perhaps TRBD1 (5 bases). The CDR3 runs to 12 residues. V was cut by 3 bases and J by 9 bases, with 9 bases left in between. Germline CDR1 and CDR2: MNHNS and SASEGT. This chain's CDR3 is CASSDQGATIYF. CDR3 nucleotide sequence: TGTGCCAGCAGTGACCAGGGTGCCACCATATATTTT.

This chain uses TRBV6-2 or TRBV6-3 with TRBJ1-5, with D uncertain. Germline V gives CDR1 MNHEY, CDR2 SVGEGT. Trimming pared 6 bases from V and 7 bases from J, leaving 13 bases between. This CDR3 is 13 amino acids long. The CDR3, as DNA: TGTGCCAGCAGGGGGTCCGGCGAGCAGCCCCAGCATTTT. It yields the protein CASRGSGEQPQHF.

The sample holds many counts of this clonotype. This chain links TRBV7-9 with TRBJ2-1; weak D call: TRBD1 (5 bases). Germline assignment: CDR1 SEHNR and CDR2 FQNEAQ (reference sequence). Deletions cut 3 bases from V and 4 bases from J, with 19 bases between. The CDR3 runs 17 residues. The CDR3 DNA reads TGTGCCAGCAGCTTCCAGGGAACCGCTGGCTCATACAATGAGCAGTTCTTC. Its protein product is CASSFQGTAGSYNEQFF.

The sample holds many counts of this clonotype. CDR3 sequence reads: CSARDRLGHNEQFF. The CDR3 DNA sequence: TGCAGTGCTAGAGACAGGCTGGGGCACAATGAGCAGTTCTTC. The chain uses TRBV20-1 and TRBJ2-1; D possibly corresponds to TRBD1 (5 bases). The CDR3 contains 14 residues. The germline V gene has CDR1 DFQATT and CDR2 SNEGSKA (reference sequence). Between the trimmed V and J ends, which lost 0 bases and 5 bases, there was a span of 11 bases.

This clonotype was picked up many times. The chain carries TRBV4-2 and TRBJ1-2; no firm D call. This CDR3 comprises 15 residues. V was clipped by 0 bases and J by 4 bases, with 12 bases between them. Germline V CDR1 and CDR2: LGHNA, YNFKEQ. The CDR3 sequence: CASSQERAESYGYTF. Here the CDR3 DNA reads TGTGCCAGCAGCCAAGAAAGGGCTGAGAGCTATGGCTACACCTTC.

This clonotype was observed many times. The J gene is TRBJ2-1, the V gene TRBV12-3 or TRBV12-4; 10 bases are a match to TRBD2. The CDR3 covers 18 residues. V dropped 3 bases and J dropped 2; count of bases not matched to a gene: 10. CDR3 amino acids: CASSFGSGGAQPYNEQFF. The CDR3 coding sequence is TGTGCCAGCAGTTTTGGGAGCGGGGGGGCTCAACCCTACAATGAGCAGTTCTTC.

This clonotype was picked up many times. The J gene is TRBJ1-5, the V gene TRBV27; possible D gene TRBD1, 5 bases. Germline CDR1 reads MNHEY; CDR2 reads SMNVEV (reference sequence). The CDR3 loop spans 14 amino acids. Trimming removed 5 bases at V and 10 bases at J, with 18 bases between. The CDR3 DNA is TGTGCCAGCAGTGCCGCAGGGTTTAGTAGACCCCAGCATTTT. Protein product: CASSAAGFSRPQHF.

This clonotype was observed at least ten times. The V call is TRBV28, the J call TRBJ2-7; D is unclear. The CDR3 is made up of 11 amino acids. Trimming removed 7 bases from V and 5 bases from J, with 9 bases in between. Germline V gene lookup returns CDR1 MDHEN and CDR2 SYDVKM. CDR3 DNA sequence: TGTGCCAGCAAACGGGCGAACGAGCAGTACTTC. Translating gives CASKRANEQYF.

This clonotype has only a few counts. V usage is TRBV7-3 and J usage is TRBJ1-1; possibly TRBD1 for D (6 bases). Trimming cost V 5 bases and J 2 bases, with 12 bases left between them. CDR3 length equals 14 residues. CDR1 is SGHTA and CDR2 is FQGTGA in the germline V gene. CDR3 bases: TGTGCCAGCAGCCTCCAACAGGGCAACACTGAAGCTTTCTTT. It encodes CASSLQQGNTEAFF.